Shown below are 26 T cell receptor beta chains from a single sample sequenced in a study of spatial heterogeneity in lung cancer. General observations from the study: Expanded alpha and beta TCR counts within tumors tracked tumor mutation counts.

MiXCR, run by TCRdb on the 5' RACE reads, gives a single entry per CDR3 protein. The table records around 18,000 distinct CDR3 sequences, 5% to 6% of them present only once. Their target antigens are unknown. Time point defined: sample taken at primary tumor resection. The specimen was lung tumor tissue, collected at surgery. All receptors come from a female donor with early-stage non-small cell lung cancer.

Many counts were recorded for this clonotype. The library was prepared for alpha chains; this beta chain is a stray read, so its frequency means little. The chain joins TRBV29-1 to TRBJ2-3, with 11 bases matching TRBD2. Germline trimming cut 7 bases from V and 0 bases from J; bases unmatched to any gene: 6. Germline V gene lookup returns CDR1 SQVTM and CDR2 ANQGSEA. There are 15 residues in the CDR3. This chain's CDR3 is CSARGTSGSTDTQYF. CDR3 DNA sequence: TGCAGCGCCCGAGGGACTAGCGGAAGCACAGATACGCAGTATTTT.

This clonotype was picked up many times. This beta chain is off target for a library built for alpha chains, so its abundance means little. The gene calls are TRBV5-1 and TRBJ2-5, with TRBD2 identical over 11 bases. CDR3 size: 18 residues. CDR1 and CDR2 from the germline V gene are SGHRS and YFSETQ. Trimming cost V 2 bases and J 1 base; bases outside gene matches: 10. CDR3 amino acids: CASSFEARTSGRQETQYF. In DNA form, the CDR3 reads TGCGCCAGCAGCTTTGAAGCGCGGACTAGCGGGCGCCAAGAGACCCAGTACTTC. The whole variable domain, filled in from reference TRBV5-1 and TRBJ2-5, reads KAGVTQTPRYLIKTRGQQVTLSCSPISGHRSVSWYQQTPGQGLQFLFEYFSETQRNKGNFPGRFSGRQFSNSRSEMNVSTLELGDSALYLCASSFEARTSGRQETQYFGPGTRLLVL.

This clonotype was picked up many times. Found in a library prepared for alpha chains, this beta chain is an off-target read, and its abundance has little meaning. The J gene is TRBJ2-5, the V gene TRBV5-1; TRBD2 agrees at 9 bases. J was trimmed by 3 bases and V by 3 bases; bases with no gene match: 12. CDR1 is SGHRS, CDR2 YFSETQ, per germline. The CDR3 totals 17 residues. CDR3 protein: CASSSVPGLADKETQYF. The CDR3 DNA reads TGCGCCAGCAGCTCGGTACCGGGACTAGCAGACAAAGAGACCCAGTACTTC. Supplemented by reference TRBV5-1 and TRBJ2-5, the full variable domain reads KAGVTQTPRYLIKTRGQQVTLSCSPISGHRSVSWYQQTPGQGLQFLFEYFSETQRNKGNFPGRFSGRQFSNSRSEMNVSTLELGDSALYLCASSSVPGLADKETQYFGPGTRLLVL.

A word on this clonotype: This beta chain is an off-target read within a library intended for alpha chains, so its frequency means little. The gene calls are TRBV7-3 and TRBJ1-1, with a possible D match to TRBD1 (6 bases). The CDR3 consists of 14 residues. CDR1 is SGHTA, CDR2 FQGTGA, per germline. Trimming stripped 3 bases from V and 6 bases from J, with 14 bases between. The chain's CDR3 is CASSFTGKRAEAFF. CDR3 coding DNA: TGTGCCAGCAGCTTCACAGGGAAGAGGGCTGAAGCTTTCTTT.

Note on this clonotype: This beta chain slipped into a library made for alpha chains as a stray read, so its size is not meaningful. The V and J genes are TRBV20-1 and TRBJ2-3, with 10 bases matching TRBD2. The CDR3 runs 14 residues. Looked up from germline, CDR1 is DFQATT and CDR2 is SNEGSKA (reference sequence). The J segment lost 4 bases and the V segment lost 6 bases, leaving 7 bases of the junction unmatched. Here the CDR3 DNA reads TGCAGTGCCGGGGGGCTAGCGGGGGCAGATACGCAGTATTTT. This gives the protein CSAGGLAGADTQYF.

This clonotype was picked up many times. As an off-target read in a library built for alpha chains, this beta chain has a frequency of little significance. This chain joins TRBV7-6 and TRBJ2-1; D is uncertain. Germline lookup yields CDR1 SGHVS and CDR2 FNYEAQ. Trimming took 5 bases from V and 10 from J, leaving 9 bases between them. The CDR3 runs 11 residues. In DNA form, the CDR3 reads TGTGCCAGCAGCCTGAACAGCGAGCAGTTCTTC. It codes for CASSLNSEQFF.

This clonotype was detected a few times. Within a library made for alpha chains, this beta chain is off target, and its count is uninformative. The chain couples TRBV2 to TRBJ2-7; D could derive from TRBD1 or TRBD2 (6 bases each). This CDR3 spans 13 amino acids. Germline V gene sequence: CDR1 SNHLY, CDR2 FYNNEI. Trimming shortened V by 5 bases and J by 6 bases, and 14 bases separated the two germline ends. This CDR3 is CASSLQGGGEQYF. CDR3 sequence (DNA): TGTGCCAGCAGTCTCCAAGGGGGAGGCGAGCAGTACTTC.

A note on this clonotype: Germline and junction disagree at one end, which may indicate a read error. For a library built for alpha chains, this beta chain is a stray read; little rests on its size. This rearrangement joins TRBV5-1 to TRBJ2-4, with D perhaps TRBD1 (5 bases). There are 16 residues in the CDR3. CDR1 and CDR2 (germline): SGHRS, YFSETQ. CDR3 residues: CTSSQTQGNAKNIQYF. In DNA form, the CDR3 reads TGCACCAGCAGTCAGACTCAGGGTAATGCCAAAAACATTCAGTACTTC.

This clonotype was recorded at least ten times. This beta chain appears as a stray read in a library generated for alpha chains; its size is not informative. The rearrangement uses TRBV7-3 and TRBJ2-1; D is uncertain. This CDR3 is 15 amino acids long. The V gene lost 3 bases and the J gene lost 0 bases, with 9 bases spanning the gap. Germline CDR1 reads SGHTA; CDR2 reads FQGTGA. The CDR3 reads CASSLLGNSYNEQFF. The CDR3 DNA reads as TGTGCCAGCAGCTTGCTCGGAAACTCCTACAATGAGCAGTTCTTC. Using reference TRBV7-3 and TRBJ2-1 for the parts outside the CDR3, the full variable domain is GAGVSQTPSNKVTEKGKYVELRCDPISGHTALYWYRQSLGQGPEFLIYFQGTGAADDSGLPNDRFFAVRPEGSVSTLKIQRTERGDSAVYLCASSLLGNSYNEQFFGPGTRLTVL.

This clonotype was recorded at least ten times. This beta chain is a stray read from a library made for alpha chains; its abundance is not meaningful. The chain couples TRBV27 to TRBJ1-6; a weak D match, TRBD1 (5 bases). Germline V CDR1 and CDR2: MNHEY, SMNVEV (reference sequence). CDR3 length equals 15 residues. Deletions cut 5 bases from V and 4 bases from J, with 12 bases between. The CDR3 region is CASSRAGPYNSPLHF. Written as DNA, the CDR3 is TGTGCCAGCAGTCGGGCAGGGCCTTATAATTCACCCCTCCACTTT.

This clonotype showed up many times. This beta chain came through as a stray read in a library set up for alpha chains, and its size says little. The CDR3 is CASSFRQGVITGELFF. The CDR3 coding sequence is TGTGCCAGCAGCTTTCGGCAGGGGGTGATTACCGGGGAGCTGTTTTTT. The chain carries TRBV7-9 and TRBJ2-2; 7 nucleotides match TRBD1. The germline CDR1 and CDR2 sequences are SEHNR and FQNEAQ (reference sequence). V lost 3 bases to trimming and J lost 5 bases; unmatched junction nucleotides: 9. CDR3 length: 16 amino acids.

A remark on this clonotype: Because this beta chain is a stray read in a library intended to capture alpha chains, its abundance should not be given much weight. J is TRBJ2-3 and V is TRBV2; weak D call: TRBD2 (5 bases). Germline CDR1 reads SNHLY; CDR2 reads FYNNEI. CDR3 size: 13 residues. Trimming removed 3 bases at V and 2 bases at J, with 6 bases between. CDR3: CASSEEATDTQYF. Here the CDR3 DNA reads TGTGCCAGCAGTGAGGAGGCCACAGATACGCAGTATTTT.

This clonotype occurred many times. This beta chain is an off-target read within a library intended for alpha chains, so its frequency means little. This chain connects TRBV7-9 to TRBJ2-2, with D perhaps given as TRBD1 or TRBD2 (6 bases each). The CDR3 spans 13 residues. Germline CDR1 SEHNR, CDR2 FQNEAQ (reference sequence). V lost 5 bases and J 6 bases, leaving 10 bases between the germline ends. The CDR3 DNA reads TGTGCCAGCAGCCTGGAGGGGGCCGGGGAGCTGTTTTTT. It yields the protein CASSLEGAGELFF. The full variable domain, rest sourced from reference TRBV7-9 and TRBJ2-2, is DTGVSQNPRHKITKRGQNVTFRCDPISEHNRLYWYRQTLGQGPEFLTYFQNEAQLEKSRLLSDRFSAERPKGSFSTLEIQRTEQGDSAMYLCASSLEGAGELFFGEGSRLTVL.

Sample share makes this clonotype medium-sized. As an off-target read in a library built for alpha chains, this beta chain has a frequency of little significance. The chain employs TRBV12-3 or TRBV12-4 and TRBJ2-7, with D uncertain. The CDR3 is made up of 14 amino acids. The germline V and J ends were trimmed by 5 bases and 2 bases, with 13 bases remaining between them. For the CDR3, the DNA is TGTGCCAGCAGTAACACCCTGGTAACCTACGAGCAGTACTTC. Amino acids: CASSNTLVTYEQYF.

The sample holds many counts of this clonotype. This beta chain is a stray sequence in a library constructed for alpha chains; its clone size is not meaningful. V and J are TRBV29-1 and TRBJ1-2; D not resolved. This CDR3 region has 16 residues. Trimming pared 3 bases from V and 0 bases from J, leaving 17 bases between. Germline V gene sequence: CDR1 SQVTM, CDR2 ANQGSEA. CDR3 region: CSVESATGLTNYGYTF. The CDR3 DNA sequence: TGCAGCGTTGAGTCCGCTACGGGATTAACTAACTATGGCTACACCTTC.

This clonotype has ten or more counts. Because this beta chain is a stray read in a library intended to capture alpha chains, its abundance should not be given much weight. The rearrangement uses TRBV18 and TRBJ1-4; D gene uncertain. The germline CDR1 and CDR2 sequences are KGHSH and LQKENI. Deletions cut 4 bases from V and 5 bases from J, with 8 bases between. The CDR3 covers 13 residues. The CDR3 loop is CASSQGLNEKLFF. For the CDR3, the DNA is TGTGCCAGCTCACAGGGCCTCAATGAAAAACTGTTTTTT.

This clonotype came up many times. This beta chain is a stray sequence in a library constructed for alpha chains; its clone size is not meaningful. V is TRBV5-1 and J is TRBJ2-6; 7 bases line up with TRBD2. V shed 4 bases and J 0 bases; nucleotides not matched to a gene: 7. This CDR3 has 17 amino acids. The germline V gene encodes CDR1 SGHRS and CDR2 YFSETQ. The CDR3 DNA is TGCGCCAGCAGCGATGGGGAGGGGCGCTCTGGGGCCAACGTCCTGACTTTC. Its translation is CASSDGEGRSGANVLTF.

In this sample, this clonotype turned up many times. Because this beta chain is a stray read in a library intended to capture alpha chains, its abundance should not be given much weight. CDR3 sequence: CSARDSRGRGDTQYF. In DNA form, the CDR3 reads TGCAGTGCTAGAGATTCCAGGGGACGAGGGGATACGCAGTATTTT. This chain uses TRBV20-1 with TRBJ2-3, with D possibly being TRBD1 (6 bases). Per the germline V gene, CDR1 is DFQATT and CDR2 is SNEGSKA (reference sequence). This CDR3 is 15 amino acids long. V was clipped by 0 bases and J by 6 bases, with 16 bases between them.

The table lists this clonotype with many counts. At one of its ends the junction is not consistent with the germline gene, which may arise from a read error. This beta chain is a stray sequence in a library constructed for alpha chains; its clone size is not meaningful. The chain couples TRBV2 to TRBJ2-3; TRBD1 matches at 10 bases. CDR3 length: 11 amino acids. Germline CDR1 and CDR2: SNHLY and FYNNEI. CDR3 in amino acids: CASSSGTGVNF. DNA of the CDR3: TGTGCCAGCAGTTCCGGGACAGGGGTGAATTTT.

There are many counts of this clonotype. A library prepared for alpha chains yielded this beta chain as an off-target read; its size is of little meaning. The chain is built from TRBV3-1 and TRBJ2-3; 8 bases agree with TRBD2. Per germline, CDR1 LGHDT and CDR2 YNNKEL (reference sequence). J was trimmed by 6 bases and V by 0 bases; bases with no gene match: 8. The CDR3 sequence is 16 residues long. Here the CDR3 reads CASSQEVSGVTDTQYF. The CDR3 DNA is TGTGCCAGCAGCCAAGAGGTTAGCGGGGTTACTGATACGCAGTATTTT.

This clonotype was detected many times. This beta chain is an off-target read within a library intended for alpha chains, so its frequency means little. CDR3 sequence: CSAGTASYEQYF. The CDR3 DNA reads TGCAGTGCTGGGACAGCTTCCTACGAGCAGTACTTC. This chain connects TRBV20-1 to TRBJ2-7; 7 bases map to TRBD1. The CDR3 loop spans 12 amino acids. V gave up 5 bases and J gave up 1 base; unmatched junction bases: 2. In germline, CDR1 is DFQATT, CDR2 SNEGSKA (reference sequence).

This clonotype was found a few times. The library was built for alpha chains, so this beta chain is an off-target read and its size means little. This rearrangement joins TRBV19 to TRBJ1-5; TRBD1 aligns across 7 bases. The germline V gene encodes CDR1 LNHDA and CDR2 SQIVND (reference sequence). Unmatched junction bases numbered 7, after V lost 4 bases and J lost 4 bases. The CDR3 covers 15 residues. This CDR3 is CASSTGGGRNQPQHF. In nucleotides, the CDR3 is TGTGCCAGTAGTACAGGGGGTGGTAGGAATCAGCCCCAGCATTTT.

In its sample, this clonotype ranks as medium-sized. Since it is a stray read in a library aimed at alpha chains, this beta chain has a size that is not meaningful. The chain recombines TRBV29-1 with TRBJ1-4; 7 nucleotides line up with TRBD1. Germline CDR1 is SQVTM and CDR2 is ANQGSEA. J was trimmed by 7 bases and V by 7 bases; bases with no gene match: 6. The CDR3 has 12 residues. The DNA for the CDR3 is TGCAGCGCAGGCTACAGGGGTGAAAAACTGTTTTTT. Its protein product is CSAGYRGEKLFF.

This clonotype showed up many times. Found in a library prepared for alpha chains, this beta chain is an off-target read, and its abundance has little meaning. V usage is TRBV6-2 or TRBV6-3 and J usage is TRBJ2-7; tentative D call: TRBD2 (6 bases). The length of the CDR3 is 16 residues. With 0 bases removed from V and 0 bases from J, the gap between germline ends came to 12 bases. Germline assignment: CDR1 MNHEY and CDR2 SVGEGT. Here the CDR3 DNA reads TGTGCCAGCAGTTACTCTCCGACCGGGAGCTCCTACGAGCAGTACTTC. Protein: CASSYSPTGSSYEQYF.

This clonotype is large (0.1 to 1%). Within a library made for alpha chains, this beta chain is off target, and its count is uninformative. The J gene is TRBJ1-3, the V gene TRBV29-1; D may be TRBD1 (5 bases). The CDR3 consists of 14 residues. The V gene lost 6 bases and the J gene lost 0 bases, with 12 bases spanning the gap. The germline V gene has CDR1 SQVTM and CDR2 ANQGSEA. The CDR3 protein is CSVVRQSSGNTIYF. Written as DNA, the CDR3 is TGCAGCGTGGTCAGACAGAGCTCTGGAAACACCATATATTTT.

Note on this clonotype: This beta chain is an off-target read within a library intended for alpha chains, so its frequency means little. The chain is built from TRBV5-1 and TRBJ2-7; TRBD1 matches at 9 bases. The V segment lost 4 bases and the J segment 3 bases; nucleotides outside the gene matches: 8. The CDR3 loop spans 15 amino acids. CDR1 is SGHRS and CDR2 is YFSETQ in the germline V gene. CDR3 bases: TGCGCCAGCAGCGCGGGTGGACAGGGGAGCTACGAGCAGTACTTC. Its translation: CASSAGGQGSYEQYF.